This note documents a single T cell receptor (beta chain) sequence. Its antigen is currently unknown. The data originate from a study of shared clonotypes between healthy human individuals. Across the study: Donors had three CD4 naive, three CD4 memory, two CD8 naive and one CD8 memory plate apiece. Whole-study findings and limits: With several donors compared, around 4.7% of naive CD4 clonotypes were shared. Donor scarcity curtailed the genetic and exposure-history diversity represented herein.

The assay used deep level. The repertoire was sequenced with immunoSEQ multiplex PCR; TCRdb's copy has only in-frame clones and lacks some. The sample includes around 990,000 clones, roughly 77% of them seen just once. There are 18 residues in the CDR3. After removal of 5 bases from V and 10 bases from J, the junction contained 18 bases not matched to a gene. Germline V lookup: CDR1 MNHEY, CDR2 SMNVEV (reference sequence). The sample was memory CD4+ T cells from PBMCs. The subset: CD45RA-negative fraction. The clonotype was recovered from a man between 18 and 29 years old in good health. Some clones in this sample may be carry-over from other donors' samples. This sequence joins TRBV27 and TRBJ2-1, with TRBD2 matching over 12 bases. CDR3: CASSTPEFGTSGWGEQFF. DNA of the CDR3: TGTGCCAGCAGTACTCCCGAGTTTGGGACTAGCGGGTGGGGGGAGCAGTTCTTC.